This T cell receptor (beta chain) was profiled in a study of T cell responses to AZD1222 COVID-19 vaccine. Findings and limits, study-wide: Elevations in Spike-specific TCR breadth and depth followed administration of two AZD1222 doses.

Germline V gene lookup returns CDR1 KGHSH and CDR2 LQKENI. V shed 6 bases and J shed 1 base, with 9 bases lying between them. The CDR3 is 14 residues long. A word on this clone: Antigen: not known.

Method: immunoSEQ multiplex PCR; TCRdb's copy keeps in-frame clones and lacks some. The data show 70,000 to 85,000 clones, 83% seen once. The genes are TRBV18 and TRBJ2-2, with a weak D call TRBD1 (6 bases). The sample here was peripheral blood, taken 28 days after the second AZD1222 dose. The TCR was taken from an adult who received the AZD1222 COVID-19 vaccine. The CDR3 DNA reads TGTGCCAGCTCCACGGGACAGAACACCGGGGAGCTGTTTTTT. It codes for CASSTGQNTGELFF.